This TCR beta chain was obtained from a study of human thymus T cells. Obtained as resections during corrective heart surgery, the thymus tissue was then studied. Clones were sequenced by immunoSEQ multiplex PCR, and TCRdb holds only the in-frame ones, with some missing. This sample has approximately 70,000 clones, with over 85% found just once. The CDR3 sequence is 18 residues long. V was trimmed by 0 bases and J by 6 bases, leaving 20 bases between them. CDR1 and CDR2 from the germline V gene are KGHSH and LQKENI. The sequenced sample consisted of thymus tissue. The source of this sequence is a girl younger than two with a congenital heart defect but otherwise immunologically healthy. The rearrangement links TRBV18 to TRBJ2-2; maybe TRBD2 (5 bases). The CDR3 DNA follows: TGTGCCAGCTCACCACCGGTGCGCATCCTACCGGAGGCCGGGGAGCTGTTTTTT. It is translated as CASSPPVRILPEAGELFF.